These 22 T cell receptor beta chains share one sample of origin, sequenced in a study of blood T cell repertoires in COVID-19. Assay used: immunoSEQ multiplex PCR; TCRdb lists only in-frame clones, some missing. This table has about 70,000 clones, approximately 86% appearing once. The source material was peripheral blood. The source of these receptors is a human donor in a cohort sampled during active COVID-19.

The rearrangement links TRBV24-1 to TRBJ1-2, with a tentative D call TRBD1 (6 bases). The CDR3 spans 17 residues. V was cut by 3 bases and J by 2 bases, with 18 bases left in between. Germline values: CDR1 KGHDR, CDR2 SFDVKD. The CDR3 DNA reads TGTGCCACCAGTGATCTTAAGGGGGGGGCTCACAACTATGGCTACACCTTC. This codes for CATSDLKGGAHNYGYTF.

By proportion, this clone is medium-sized. The chain joins TRBV10-3 to TRBJ1-2; D is unclear. Germline assignment: CDR1 ENHRY and CDR2 SYGVKD. V was shortened by 2 bases and J by 2 bases, with 12 bases between the two germline ends. The length of the CDR3 is 15 residues. CDR3 sequence: CAISEVREDNYGYTF. Written as DNA, the CDR3 is TGTGCCATCAGTGAGGTTAGGGAGGACAACTATGGCTACACCTTC.

This chain links TRBV6-5 with TRBJ1-1; 9 positions match TRBD1. V dropped 6 bases and J dropped 4; count of bases not matched to a gene: 3. CDR3 length: 13 amino acids. Germline-derived CDR1 and CDR2 are MNHEY and SVGAGI. CDR3 amino acids: CASRSTGGTEAFF. The CDR3, as DNA: TGTGCCAGCAGGTCGACAGGGGGCACTGAAGCTTTCTTT.

The CDR3, as DNA: TGTGCCAGCAGCTCATTCACTAATGAAAAACTGTTTTTT. It is translated as CASSSFTNEKLFF. The chain employs TRBV7-8 and TRBJ1-4, with D uncertain. The V gene lost 4 bases and the J gene lost 2 bases, with 5 bases spanning the gap. There are 13 residues in the CDR3. The germline V gene encodes CDR1 SGHVS and CDR2 FQNEAQ.

The CDR3 DNA reads TGTGCCAGCAGCTTGTCGGGACAGCGCACAGATACGCAGTATTTT. The encoded protein is CASSLSGQRTDTQYF. This chain connects TRBV5-4 to TRBJ2-3, with 7 bases aligning to TRBD1. The CDR3 is 15 amino acids. From germline, CDR1 is SGHNT and CDR2 YYREEE (reference sequence). The V and J ends lost 1 base and 1 base, in that order; junction bases with no gene match: 3.

This clone was detected a few times. The chain uses TRBV5-6 and TRBJ1-1; 9 bases are a match to TRBD1. Germline V CDR1 and CDR2: SGHDT, YYEEEE. This CDR3 contains 18 residues. Trimming removed 4 bases from V and 0 bases from J; junction bases left unmatched: 13. This CDR3 reads CASSPPDRGVFMNTEAFF. The CDR3 DNA sequence: TGTGCCAGCAGCCCCCCGGACAGGGGTGTATTCATGAACACTGAAGCTTTCTTT.

This clone has just a few counts. The chain is built from TRBV29-1 and TRBJ2-7; D remains ambiguous. V was pared by 4 bases and J by 2 bases, with 6 bases between. CDR1 and CDR2 (germline): SQVTM, ANQGSEA. There are 11 residues in the CDR3. The chain's CDR3 is CSVGATYEQYF. As DNA, the CDR3 is TGCAGCGTTGGGGCTACCTACGAGCAGTACTTC.

The V and J genes are TRBV7-2 and TRBJ1-2; D gene unclear. V dropped 2 bases and J dropped 3 bases, with 16 bases sitting between them. This CDR3 has 16 amino acids. Germline V gives CDR1 SGHTA, CDR2 FQGNSA. In nucleotides, the CDR3 is TGTGCCAGCAGCTTAAGGTCGGGAAAACCGGACTATGGCTACACCTTC. Translating it yields CASSLRSGKPDYGYTF.

This chain links TRBV30 with TRBJ1-1; D is perhaps TRBD1 (5 bases). V was trimmed by 5 bases and J by 5 bases, leaving 12 bases between them. The CDR3 is 12 amino acids. In germline, CDR1 is GTSNPN, CDR2 SVGIG (reference sequence). CDR3 amino acids: CAWSGPLTEAFF. The DNA of the CDR3 is TGTGCCTGGTCAGGGCCATTGACTGAAGCTTTCTTT.

This chain connects TRBV6-5 to TRBJ2-5; 8 bases match TRBD1. V shed 6 bases, J shed 5 bases, and the junction held 8 bases outside the gene matches. Germline V gene data show CDR1 as MNHEY and CDR2 as SVGAGI. There are 14 residues in the CDR3. The CDR3 loop reads CASSSGGAGETQYF. The DNA for the CDR3 is TGTGCCAGCAGCTCAGGGGGCGCGGGGGAGACCCAGTACTTC.

This clone was seen a handful of times. The rearrangement links TRBV11-2 to TRBJ2-3; 9 nucleotides match TRBD2. CDR1 SGHAT and CDR2 FQNNGV come from the germline V gene. The CDR3 totals 17 residues. The V gene end was trimmed by 0 bases and the J gene end by 1 base; junction bases not matched to a gene: 5. The CDR3 here is CASSLDGKRGGTDTQYF. In DNA, the CDR3 is TGTGCCAGCAGCTTAGACGGAAAGCGGGGGGGCACAGATACGCAGTATTTT.

With respect to this clone: The germline gene is not matched at one end of the junction; a read error may be the cause. The chain links TRBV18 to TRBJ2-7, with 9 bases aligning to TRBD1. Germline CDR1 KGHSH, CDR2 LQKENI. The CDR3 is 17 amino acids. CDR3 coding DNA: TGTGCCAGCTCACCACCGGGCCGAGGACAGGGGTCCTTCGAGCAGTACTTC. Encoded protein: CASSPPGRGQGSFEQYF.

V and J are TRBV2 and TRBJ2-6; 7 bases match TRBD1. CDR3 length equals 15 residues. The V and J ends lost 6 bases and 2 bases, in that order; junction bases with no gene match: 4. CDR1 and CDR2 (germline): SNHLY, FYNNEI. The CDR3 sequence: CASRKDRAGANVLTF. DNA for the CDR3: TGTGCCAGCAGGAAAGACAGGGCTGGGGCCAACGTCCTGACTTTC. The full variable domain, in which reference TRBV2 and TRBJ2-6 provide the parts outside the CDR3, is EPEVTQTPSHQVTQMGQEVILRCVPISNHLYFYWYRQILGQKVEFLVSFYNNEISEKSEIFDDQFSVERPDGSNFTLKIRSTKLEDSAMYFCASRKDRAGANVLTFGAGSRLTVL.

V usage is TRBV5-8 and J usage is TRBJ1-1; the match to TRBD1 covers 7 bases. Losses at the gene ends were 0 bases for V and 4 bases for J; bases not matched to a gene: 12. The CDR3 sequence is 17 residues long. Germline V gene sequence: CDR1 SGHTS, CDR2 YDEGEE. CDR3 nucleotides: TGTGCCAGCAGCTTGGGAGGGTTGGTGGACAGGATCACTGAAGCTTTCTTT. Residues: CASSLGGLVDRITEAFF.

This rearrangement joins TRBV20-1 to TRBJ1-5, with D hard to call. This CDR3 comprises 13 residues. With 3 bases removed from V and 2 bases from J, the gap between germline ends came to 8 bases. The germline CDR1 and CDR2 sequences are DFQATT and SNEGSKA (reference sequence). Here the CDR3 reads CSASVAGNQPQHF. The DNA for the CDR3 is TGCAGTGCTAGTGTGGCAGGCAATCAGCCCCAGCATTTT.

The genes are TRBV6-5 and TRBJ1-3; no clear D. The CDR3 has 15 residues. V was trimmed by 5 bases and J by 0 bases, leaving 11 bases between them. Germline assignment: CDR1 MNHEY and CDR2 SVGAGI. In DNA, the CDR3 is TGTGCCAGCAGTCTACTTAGCACCTCTGGAAACACCATATATTTT. This gives the protein CASSLLSTSGNTIYF.

The table lists this clone with a count of one. The rearrangement uses TRBV5-6 and TRBJ2-2, with 9 bases identical to TRBD1. Germline V gene lookup returns CDR1 SGHDT and CDR2 YYEEEE. With 0 bases clipped from V and 7 bases from J, the junction kept 1 base outside the gene matches. CDR3 length equals 14 residues. In nucleotides, the CDR3 is TGTGCCAGCAGCTTGGGACAGGGGGTCGGGGAGCTGTTTTTT. Its translation: CASSLGQGVGELFF.

The chain combines TRBV19 with TRBJ1-3, with no clear D. Trimming took off 11 bases at V and 0 bases at J, with 11 bases between the two ends. The germline V gene encodes CDR1 LNHDA and CDR2 SQIVND (reference sequence). The CDR3 contains 13 residues. The DNA for the CDR3 is TGTGCCGCCGCCGAGGGCTCTGGAAACACCATATATTTT. Protein product: CAAAEGSGNTIYF.

J is TRBJ1-2 and V is TRBV19, with D possibly being TRBD1 (5 bases). The CDR3 loop spans 16 amino acids. The germline CDR1 and CDR2 sequences are LNHDA and SQIVND (reference sequence). Trimming pared 7 bases from V and 3 bases from J, leaving 21 bases between. The CDR3 is CASTRLTPGGDYGYTF. DNA of the CDR3: TGTGCCAGTACCCGATTGACACCCGGGGGGGACTATGGCTACACCTTC.

This chain connects TRBV6-2 or TRBV6-3 to TRBJ1-2, with D unresolved. The CDR3 contains 13 residues. Trimming removed 5 bases from V and 4 bases from J, with 11 bases in between. Germline V gives CDR1 MNHEY, CDR2 SVGEGT. The CDR3 reads CASSRELVYGYTF. The CDR3 DNA is TGTGCCAGCAGTCGGGAGTTGGTCTATGGCTACACCTTC.

This chain uses TRBV3-1 (or the pseudogene TRBV3-2) with TRBJ2-1; 8 bases line up with TRBD1. Per germline, CDR1 LGHDT and CDR2 YNNKEL (reference sequence). The CDR3 loop spans 15 amino acids. V lost 1 base, J lost 2 bases, and 1 base stayed unmatched. CDR3 nucleotides: TGTGCCAGCAGCCAAGTACAGGGGGCCTACAATGAGCAGTTCTTC. It specifies CASSQVQGAYNEQFF.

This chain connects TRBV28 to TRBJ1-2, with D possibly being TRBD1 (6 bases). Between the trimmed V and J ends, which lost 6 bases and 3 bases, there was a span of 17 bases. This CDR3 comprises 15 residues. The V gene's germline CDR1 is MDHEN and CDR2 SYDVKM. CDR3 in amino acids: CASRVLQGADYGYTF. Written as DNA, the CDR3 is TGTGCCAGCAGGGTATTACAGGGAGCCGACTATGGCTACACCTTC.